This T cell receptor (beta chain) was obtained from a study of identifying expanded T cells in peripheral blood. The CDR3 runs 16 residues. Germline assignment: CDR1 SGHKS and CDR2 YYEKEE (reference sequence). Trimming left V 0 bases short and J 0 bases short, with 13 bases between. Comments on this clone: The target antigen is unknown.

The repertoire was sequenced with immunoSEQ multiplex PCR; TCRdb's copy has only in-frame clones and lacks some. The sample yields some 100,000 clones, around 89% seen once. During the collection period, no donor immune events like infections were recorded. Study conclusions and caveats: Across healthy donors, higher total template counts meant significantly greater roughly 2-week count variance. Technical replicates showed around 1.2 changed clones; approximately 2 weeks 15 to 20; four weeks 19.

This TCR was sampled from a person between 18 and 75 years old in good health. Sequencing was carried out using blood. This chain links TRBV5-5 with TRBJ2-7, with a tentative D call TRBD1 (5 bases). CDR3: CASSLGQLLSSYEQYF. As DNA, the CDR3 is TGTGCCAGCAGCTTGGGACAGCTCCTGAGCTCCTACGAGCAGTACTTC.